One and the same sample provided the 26 T cell receptor beta chains below, sequenced in a study of T cells in Graves' hyperthyroidism and ophthalmopathy. What was amplified from RNA transcripts were TCR beta CDR3 regions. The HTBI set primed first-round TCR CDR3 RT-PCR. TCRdb ran MiXCR on the multiplex PCR reads and lists one entry per CDR3 protein. There are 450,000 to 650,000 distinct CDR3 sequences in the sample; roughly 18% occur only once, and 17% lies in the top ten. The specimen was blood. The receptor source for this set is a woman between 18 and 29 years old with Graves' ophthalmopathy.

In its sample, this clonotype was seen many times. The J gene is TRBJ2-1, the V gene TRBV27; TRBD2 matches 9 bases. J gave up 0 bases and V 4 bases, and 7 bases lay outside the gene matches. The CDR3 extends over 17 amino acids. The germline CDR1 and CDR2 sequences are MNHEY and SMNVEV (reference sequence). In nucleotides, the CDR3 is TGTGCCAGCAGTTCCGGACTAGCGACGATCTCCTACAATGAGCAGTTCTTC. Residues: CASSSGLATISYNEQFF.

This clonotype has a count of ten or more. V gene TRBV30 combines with J gene TRBJ1-1; no clear D. Deletions cut 0 bases from V and 1 base from J, with 9 bases between. Germline loops: CDR1 GTSNPN, CDR2 SVGIG (reference sequence). The CDR3 contains 14 residues. The CDR3 sequence: CAWSVLEENTEAFF. The CDR3 nucleotides read TGTGCCTGGAGTGTACTGGAAGAGAACACTGAAGCTTTCTTT.

This clonotype occurred a few times. The chain employs TRBV7-3 and TRBJ2-7, with a weak D call TRBD2 (5 bases). This CDR3 comprises 15 residues. Trimming took 2 bases from V and 0 from J, leaving 11 bases between them. Germline V gene lookup returns CDR1 SGHTA and CDR2 FQGTGA. The CDR3 bases are TGTGCCAGCAGCTTATACGCGGGCAGCTCCTACGAGCAGTACTTC. It codes for CASSLYAGSSYEQYF.

The chain employs TRBV20-1 and TRBJ1-2; 9 positions agree with TRBD1. Germline V gives CDR1 DFQATT, CDR2 SNEGSKA (reference sequence). This CDR3 has 14 residues. The J segment lost 4 bases and the V segment lost 0 bases, leaving 3 bases of the junction unmatched. The CDR3 loop is CSARDGDRAYGYTF. CDR3 DNA: TGCAGTGCTAGAGACGGGGACAGGGCCTATGGCTACACCTTC.

The CDR3 DNA is TGTGCCAGTAGTAACGGGCGGGCCTACGAGCAGTACTTC. As protein: CASSNGRAYEQYF. The chain links TRBV19 to TRBJ2-7; weak D call: TRBD2 (5 bases). Trimming pared 4 bases from V and 2 bases from J, leaving 9 bases between. This CDR3 contains 13 residues. In germline, CDR1 is LNHDA, CDR2 SQIVND (reference sequence).

The genes are TRBV28 and TRBJ1-5; D is uncertain. Trimming removed 8 bases at V and 0 bases at J, with 8 bases between. Germline V gives CDR1 MDHEN, CDR2 SYDVKM. The CDR3 spans 13 residues. CDR3 coding DNA: TGTGCCAGCGGGATATATAGCAATCAGCCCCAGCATTTT. Translating gives CASGIYSNQPQHF. Together with reference TRBV28 and TRBJ1-5, the CDR3 gives the full variable domain: DVKVTQSSRYLVKRTGEKVFLECVQDMDHENMFWYRQDPGLGLRLIYFSYDVKMKEKGDIPEGYSVSREKKERFSLILESASTNQTSMYLCASGIYSNQPQHFGDGTRLSIL.

This clonotype has a count of ten or more. The chain is built from TRBV5-1 and TRBJ1-1, with 8 bases matching TRBD1. Per the germline V gene, CDR1 is SGHRS and CDR2 is YFSETQ. The junction had 10 bases not matched to a gene; V was cut back by 7 bases and J by 5 bases. This CDR3 is 14 amino acids long. The CDR3 DNA is TGCGCCAGCCGACTCCCAGGGGGCCGAACTGAAGCTTTCTTT. Residues: CASRLPGGRTEAFF.

This clonotype was picked up a small number of times. The CDR3 is CASRPVPGQGTPNTGELFF. The CDR3 bases are TGTGCCAGCAGGCCGGTCCCGGGACAGGGTACCCCGAACACCGGGGAGCTGTTTTTT. The gene calls are TRBV7-6 and TRBJ2-2; TRBD1 matches at 9 bases. Germline V gene lookup returns CDR1 SGHVS and CDR2 FNYEAQ. This CDR3 is built from 19 residues. V trimming: 6 bases; J trimming: 0 bases; junction bases outside the gene matches: 14.

This clonotype was seen more than once but under ten times. The chain joins TRBV7-9 to TRBJ2-3, with TRBD2 matching 7 bases. The CDR3 totals 17 residues. CDR1 and CDR2 from the germline V gene are SEHNR and FQNEAQ (reference sequence). The V gene end was trimmed by 2 bases and the J gene end by 7 bases; junction bases not matched to a gene: 15. The CDR3, as DNA: TGTGCCAGCAGCTTATCTCTGGACCAGCGGGGAGGGAATACGCAGTATTTT. It specifies CASSLSLDQRGGNTQYF.

This clonotype was counted a few times. This chain's CDR3 is CASSSPNTRGYTF. CDR3 in DNA: TGTGCCAGCAGCTCTCCGAATACAAGGGGCTACACCTTC. The V call is TRBV6-1, the J call TRBJ1-2, with unresolved D. Trimming removed 6 bases from V and 8 bases from J, with 16 bases in between. CDR3 size: 13 residues. Germline V lookup: CDR1 MNHNS, CDR2 SASEGT.

This clonotype was recorded many times. The CDR3 loop reads CASSLATQGNTEAFF. The CDR3, as DNA: TGTGCCAGCAGTTTAGCGACGCAGGGGAACACTGAAGCTTTCTTT. The V gene is TRBV12-3 or TRBV12-4, the J gene TRBJ1-1; D is perhaps TRBD1 (5 bases). V gave up 0 bases and J gave up 1 base, with 9 bases separating them. The CDR3 loop spans 15 amino acids.

This clonotype was counted only a few times. The chain's CDR3 is CASSVEVHNSPLHF. Written as DNA, the CDR3 is TGTGCCAGCAGCGTAGAGGTCCATAATTCACCCCTCCACTTT. V gene TRBV9 combines with J gene TRBJ1-6, with D unclear. Looked up from germline, CDR1 is SGDLS and CDR2 is YYNGEE. This CDR3 is built from 14 residues. The V end lost 0 bases, the J end lost 5 bases, and 6 bases lay between the germline ends.

The chain recombines TRBV4-2 with TRBJ2-1; tentatively, D is TRBD2 (6 bases). This CDR3 region has 15 residues. Germline V gene sequence: CDR1 LGHNA, CDR2 YNFKEQ. V was trimmed by 0 bases and J by 5 bases, leaving 11 bases between them. In nucleotides, the CDR3 is TGTGCCAGCAGCCAAGAGGGACTGGGCGACAATGAGCAGTTCTTC. Translation: CASSQEGLGDNEQFF.

The V gene is TRBV3-1, the J gene TRBJ2-3; 8 bases fit TRBD1. The V gene's germline CDR1 is LGHDT and CDR2 YNNKEL (reference sequence). The ends lost 0 bases at V and 5 bases at J; junction bases unmatched: 4. The CDR3 is made up of 15 amino acids. The CDR3 region has the DNA TGTGCCAGCAGCCAAGAACCAGGGGGCCTAGATACGCAGTATTTT. It translates to CASSQEPGGLDTQYF.

This clonotype was recorded many times. The J gene is TRBJ2-1, the V gene TRBV11-1; D call uncertain. V was trimmed by 0 bases and J by 7 bases, leaving 1 base between them. The CDR3 totals 11 residues. The germline CDR1 and CDR2 sequences are SGHAT and FQDESV (reference sequence). CDR3 sequence reads: CASSLANEQFF. Here the CDR3 DNA reads TGTGCCAGCAGCTTAGCGAATGAGCAGTTCTTC. Full variable domain (missing parts from reference TRBV11-1 and TRBJ2-1): EAEVAQSPRYKITEKSQAVAFWCDPISGHATLYWYRQILGQGPELLVQFQDESVVDDSQLPKDRFSAERLKGVDSTLKIQPAELGDSAMYLCASSLANEQFFGPGTRLTVL.

V is TRBV28 and J is TRBJ1-1; D remains ambiguous. Germline values: CDR1 MDHEN, CDR2 SYDVKM. The CDR3 extends over 14 amino acids. Trimming shortened V by 2 bases and J by 3 bases, and 10 bases separated the two germline ends. CDR3 in DNA: TGTGCCAGCAGTTTACGCCAGGCAGACACTGAAGCTTTCTTT. This gives the protein CASSLRQADTEAFF.

This clonotype was counted between two and nine times. This chain uses TRBV5-4 with TRBJ2-7, with 12 bases matching TRBD2. The ends lost 2 bases at V and 6 bases at J; junction bases unmatched: 6. CDR3 size: 15 residues. In germline, CDR1 is SGHNT, CDR2 YYREEE (reference sequence). The CDR3 bases are TGTGCCAGCAGCTTACCTAGCGGGAGGGCGGGCGAGCAGTACTTC. Its protein product is CASSLPSGRAGEQYF. Using reference TRBV5-4 and TRBJ2-7 for the parts outside the CDR3, the full variable domain is ETGVTQSPTHLIKTRGQQVTLRCSSQSGHNTVSWYQQALGQGPQFIFQYYREEENGRGNFPPRFSGLQFPNYSSELNVNALELDDSALYLCASSLPSGRAGEQYFGPGTRLTVT.

The sample holds many counts of this clonotype. The chain joins TRBV20-1 to TRBJ1-5, with D tentatively TRBD1 (6 bases). CDR3 length: 12 amino acids. The V end lost 6 bases, the J end lost 4 bases, and 10 bases lay between the germline ends. Germline lookup yields CDR1 DFQATT and CDR2 SNEGSKA (reference sequence). CDR3 in amino acids: CSAHQGNQPQHF. The CDR3 region has the DNA TGCAGTGCGCATCAGGGGAATCAGCCCCAGCATTTT.

Many counts were recorded for this clonotype. V usage is TRBV28 and J usage is TRBJ2-7, with 7 bases matching TRBD2. The germline gives CDR1 MDHEN, CDR2 SYDVKM. The CDR3 consists of 15 residues. After removal of 3 bases from V and 3 bases from J, the junction contained 8 bases not matched to a gene. The CDR3 loop reads CASSFGGGLGYEQYF. The DNA for the CDR3 is TGTGCCAGCAGTTTTGGGGGGGGGTTGGGCTACGAGCAGTACTTC.

This clonotype was seen ten or more times. The V call is TRBV28, the J call TRBJ2-7; 8 nucleotides align to TRBD1. J gave up 3 bases and V 5 bases, and 6 bases lay outside the gene matches. The germline V gene encodes CDR1 MDHEN and CDR2 SYDVKM. CDR3 size: 14 residues. The CDR3 region is CASSLGQVYYEQYF. CDR3 nucleotides: TGTGCCAGCAGTCTGGGACAGGTTTACTACGAGCAGTACTTC. The full variable domain, in which reference TRBV28 and TRBJ2-7 provide the parts outside the CDR3, is DVKVTQSSRYLVKRTGEKVFLECVQDMDHENMFWYRQDPGLGLRLIYFSYDVKMKEKGDIPEGYSVSREKKERFSLILESASTNQTSMYLCASSLGQVYYEQYFGPGTRLTVT.

This clonotype was counted at least ten times. The chain employs TRBV7-9 and TRBJ1-1; D call uncertain. The CDR3 spans 15 residues. The germline V and J ends were trimmed by 3 bases and 3 bases, with 14 bases remaining between them. Germline V gene sequence: CDR1 SEHNR, CDR2 FQNEAQ (reference sequence). This chain's CDR3 is CASSLRRTEDTEAFF. CDR3 coding DNA: TGTGCCAGCAGCTTGCGAAGGACTGAGGACACTGAAGCTTTCTTT.

J is TRBJ1-1 and V is TRBV19, with 9 bases fitting TRBD1. Germline V CDR1 and CDR2: LNHDA, SQIVND (reference sequence). V was pared by 6 bases and J by 1 base, with 6 bases of the junction left unmatched. This CDR3 spans 15 amino acids. The CDR3: CASRETQGANTEAFF. The CDR3 DNA sequence: TGTGCCAGTAGGGAGACACAGGGGGCGAACACTGAAGCTTTCTTT.

This clonotype occurred once. The chain links TRBV25-1 to TRBJ2-1; 7 bases line up with TRBD2. This CDR3 is built from 15 residues. The V and J ends lost 2 bases and 3 bases, in that order; junction bases with no gene match: 4. Germline V gives CDR1 MGHDK, CDR2 SYGVNS. The CDR3 protein is CASSEASGVYNEQFF. The CDR3 coding sequence is TGTGCCAGCAGTGAAGCTAGCGGAGTCTACAATGAGCAGTTCTTC.

This clonotype was recorded many times. The chain couples TRBV24-1 to TRBJ2-5; a possible D gene is TRBD2 (6 bases). The CDR3 is 14 residues long. The V and J ends lost 5 bases and 2 bases respectively, with 11 bases between them. Germline V gene sequence: CDR1 KGHDR, CDR2 SFDVKD. CDR3 sequence reads: CATSGGLIQETQYF. DNA of the CDR3: TGTGCCACCAGTGGGGGACTTATACAAGAGACCCAGTACTTC.

The genes are TRBV20-1 and TRBJ1-6; D possibly corresponds to TRBD1 (6 bases). The germline V gene has CDR1 DFQATT and CDR2 SNEGSKA (reference sequence). The CDR3 length is 15 residues. V lost 3 bases and J 4 bases, leaving 13 bases between the germline ends. Here the CDR3 DNA reads TGCAGTGCTAGGCTCCGGACAGTATATAATTCACCCCTCCACTTT. This sequence encodes CSARLRTVYNSPLHF.

The chain joins TRBV6-1 to TRBJ1-5, with a possible D match to TRBD1 (5 bases). V was pared by 7 bases and J by 5 bases, with 24 bases between. CDR1 and CDR2 (germline): MNHNS, SASEGT. The CDR3 has 17 amino acids. CDR3 in amino acids: CASTITPGGVGDQPQHF. CDR3 sequence (DNA): TGTGCCAGCACGATAACCCCGGGGGGGGTAGGCGATCAGCCCCAGCATTTT.